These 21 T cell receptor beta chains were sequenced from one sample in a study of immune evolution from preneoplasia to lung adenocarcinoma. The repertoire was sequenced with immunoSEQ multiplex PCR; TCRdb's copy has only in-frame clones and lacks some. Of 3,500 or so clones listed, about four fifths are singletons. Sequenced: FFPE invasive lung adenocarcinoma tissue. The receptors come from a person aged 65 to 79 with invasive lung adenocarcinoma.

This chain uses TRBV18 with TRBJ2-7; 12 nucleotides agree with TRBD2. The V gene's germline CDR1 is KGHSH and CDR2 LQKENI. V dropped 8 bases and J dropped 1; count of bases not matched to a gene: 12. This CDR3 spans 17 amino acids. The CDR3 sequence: CASNSEHGLAGSYEQYF. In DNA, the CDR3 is TGTGCCAGCAATTCGGAACACGGACTAGCGGGATCCTACGAGCAGTACTTC.

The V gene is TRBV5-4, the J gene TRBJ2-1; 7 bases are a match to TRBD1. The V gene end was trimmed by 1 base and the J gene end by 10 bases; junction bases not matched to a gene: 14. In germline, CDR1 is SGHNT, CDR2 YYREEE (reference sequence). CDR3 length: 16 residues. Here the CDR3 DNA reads TGTGCCAGCAGCTTGCAGGGGGTAAACCGGGCAGCCGAGCAGTTCTTC. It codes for CASSLQGVNRAAEQFF.

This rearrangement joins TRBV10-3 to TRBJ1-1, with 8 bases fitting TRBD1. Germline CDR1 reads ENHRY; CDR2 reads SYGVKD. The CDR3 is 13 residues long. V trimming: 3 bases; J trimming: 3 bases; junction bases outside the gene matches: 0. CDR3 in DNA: TGTGCCATCAGTGAACAGGGGGACACTGAAGCTTTCTTT. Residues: CAISEQGDTEAFF.

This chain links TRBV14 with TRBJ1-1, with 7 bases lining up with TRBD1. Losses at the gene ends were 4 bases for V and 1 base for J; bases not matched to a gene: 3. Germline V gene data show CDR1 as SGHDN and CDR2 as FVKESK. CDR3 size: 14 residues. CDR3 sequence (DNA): TGTGCCAGCAGCCGCAGACAGGGGAACACTGAAGCTTTCTTT. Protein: CASSRRQGNTEAFF.

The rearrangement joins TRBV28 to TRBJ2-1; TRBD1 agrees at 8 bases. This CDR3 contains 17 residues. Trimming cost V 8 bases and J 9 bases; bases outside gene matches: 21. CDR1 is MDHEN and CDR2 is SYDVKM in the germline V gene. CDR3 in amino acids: CASSERIGTGGQTEQFF. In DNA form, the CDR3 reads TGTGCCAGCTCTGAGCGAATAGGGACAGGAGGTCAAACTGAGCAGTTCTTC.

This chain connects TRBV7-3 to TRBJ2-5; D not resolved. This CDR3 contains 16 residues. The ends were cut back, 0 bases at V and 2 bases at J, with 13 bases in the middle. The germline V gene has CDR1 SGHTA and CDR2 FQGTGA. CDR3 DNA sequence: TGTGCCAGCAGCTTAACGCCTACGAGATTTCAAGAGACCCAGTACTTC. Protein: CASSLTPTRFQETQYF.

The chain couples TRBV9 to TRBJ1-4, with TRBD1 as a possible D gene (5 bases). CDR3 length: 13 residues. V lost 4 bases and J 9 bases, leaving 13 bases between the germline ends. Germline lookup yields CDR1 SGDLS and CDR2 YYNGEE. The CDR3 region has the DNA TGTGCCAGCAGCCTCGACGGGGGACAAAAACTGTTTTTT. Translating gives CASSLDGGQKLFF.

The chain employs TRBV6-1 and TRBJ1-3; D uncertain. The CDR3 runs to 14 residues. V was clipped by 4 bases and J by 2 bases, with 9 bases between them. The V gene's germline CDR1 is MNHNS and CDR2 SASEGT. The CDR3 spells CASSGSVTGNTIYF. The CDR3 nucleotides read TGTGCCAGCAGTGGATCGGTTACTGGAAACACCATATATTTT.

The CDR3 bases are TGTGCCAGCAGCCAAGATTGGGACACAGATACGCAGTATTTT. This translates into CASSQDWDTDTQYF. The chain uses TRBV14 and TRBJ2-3; D remains unclear. The CDR3 has 14 amino acids. Germline values: CDR1 SGHDN, CDR2 FVKESK. Trimming cost V 0 bases and J 2 bases, with 6 bases left between them.

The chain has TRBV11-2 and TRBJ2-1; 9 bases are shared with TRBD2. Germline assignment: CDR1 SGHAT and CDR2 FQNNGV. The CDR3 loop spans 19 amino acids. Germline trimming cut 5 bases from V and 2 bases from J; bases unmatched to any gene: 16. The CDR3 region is CASSPVSGRSRAPYNEQFF. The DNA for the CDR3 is TGTGCCAGCAGCCCCGTGAGCGGGAGGAGCCGGGCCCCCTACAATGAGCAGTTCTTC.

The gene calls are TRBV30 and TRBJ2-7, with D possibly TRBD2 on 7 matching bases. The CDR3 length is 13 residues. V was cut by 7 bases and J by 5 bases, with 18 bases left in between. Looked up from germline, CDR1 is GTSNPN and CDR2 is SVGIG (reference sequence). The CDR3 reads CALTRGGADEQYF. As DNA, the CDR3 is TGTGCCTTGACAAGGGGGGGCGCGGACGAGCAGTACTTC.

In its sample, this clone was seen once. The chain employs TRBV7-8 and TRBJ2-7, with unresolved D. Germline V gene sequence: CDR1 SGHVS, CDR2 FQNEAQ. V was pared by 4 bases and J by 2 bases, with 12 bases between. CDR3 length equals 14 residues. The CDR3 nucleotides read TGTGCCAGCAGCTCAACCGACGGAGCCTACGAGCAGTACTTC. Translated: CASSSTDGAYEQYF.

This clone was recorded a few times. The CDR3 DNA follows: TGTGCCAGCAGCGTAGTAGCGGAAACAGATACGCAGTATTTT. This encodes CASSVVAETDTQYF. The V and J genes are TRBV9 and TRBJ2-3; D may be TRBD2 (6 bases). This CDR3 spans 14 amino acids. V was cut by 0 bases and J by 3 bases, with 8 bases left in between. In germline, CDR1 is SGDLS, CDR2 YYNGEE. Supplemented by reference TRBV9 and TRBJ2-3, the full variable domain reads DSGVTQTPKHLITATGQRVTLRCSPRSGDLSVYWYQQSLDQGLQFLIQYYNGEERAKGNILERFSAQQFPDLHSELNLSSLELGDSALYFCASSVVAETDTQYFGPGTRLTVL.

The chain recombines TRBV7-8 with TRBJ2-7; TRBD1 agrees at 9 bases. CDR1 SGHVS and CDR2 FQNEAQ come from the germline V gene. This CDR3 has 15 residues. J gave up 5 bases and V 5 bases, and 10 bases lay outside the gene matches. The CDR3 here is CASSLSGTGRNEQYF. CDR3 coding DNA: TGTGCCAGCAGCCTATCCGGGACAGGGAGGAACGAGCAGTACTTC.

CDR3: CATSTNPNTGELFF. The CDR3, as DNA: TGTGCCACCAGCACAAATCCGAACACCGGGGAGCTGTTTTTT. The rearrangement links TRBV15 to TRBJ2-2; D unresolved. Germline-derived CDR1 and CDR2 are LNHNV and YYDKDF (reference sequence). CDR3 length: 14 amino acids. V was trimmed by 4 bases and J by 0 bases, leaving 6 bases between them. The full variable domain, in which reference TRBV15 and TRBJ2-2 provide the parts outside the CDR3, is DAMVIQNPRYQVTQFGKPVTLSCSQTLNHNVMYWYQQKSSQAPKLLFHYYDKDFNNEADTPDNFQSRRPNTSFCFLDIRSPGLGDTAMYLCATSTNPNTGELFFGEGSRLTVL.

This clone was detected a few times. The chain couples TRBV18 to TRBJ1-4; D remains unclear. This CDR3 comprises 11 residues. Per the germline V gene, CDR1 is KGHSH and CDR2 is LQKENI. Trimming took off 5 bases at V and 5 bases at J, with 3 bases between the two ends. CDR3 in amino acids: CASSENEKLFF. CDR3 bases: TGTGCCAGCTCAGAGAATGAAAAACTGTTTTTT.

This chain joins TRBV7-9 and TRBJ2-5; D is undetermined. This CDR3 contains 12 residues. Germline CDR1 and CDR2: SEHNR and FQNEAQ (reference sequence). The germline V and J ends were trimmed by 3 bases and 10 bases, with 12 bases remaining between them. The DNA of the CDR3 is TGTGCCAGCAGCTTCTCATCTGGGGACCAGTACTTC. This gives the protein CASSFSSGDQYF. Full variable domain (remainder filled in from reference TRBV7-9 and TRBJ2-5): DTGVSQNPRHKITKRGQNVTFRCDPISEHNRLYWYRQTLGQGPEFLTYFQNEAQLEKSRLLSDRFSAERPKGSFSTLEIQRTEQGDSAMYLCASSFSSGDQYFGPGTRLLVL.

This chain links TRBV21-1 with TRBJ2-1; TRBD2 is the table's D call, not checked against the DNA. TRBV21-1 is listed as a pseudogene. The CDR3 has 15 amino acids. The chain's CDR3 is CASSKALSVYHEQFF. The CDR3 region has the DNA TGTGCCAGCAGCAAAGCGCTTTCGGTTTACCATGAGCAGTTCTTC.

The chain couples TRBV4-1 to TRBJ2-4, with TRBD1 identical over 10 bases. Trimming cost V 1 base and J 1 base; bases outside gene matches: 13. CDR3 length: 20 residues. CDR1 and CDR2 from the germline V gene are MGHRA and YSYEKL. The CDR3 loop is CASSQAFGQGVGLAKNIQYF. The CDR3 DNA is TGCGCCAGCAGCCAAGCGTTTGGACAGGGGGTTGGATTGGCCAAAAACATTCAGTACTTC.

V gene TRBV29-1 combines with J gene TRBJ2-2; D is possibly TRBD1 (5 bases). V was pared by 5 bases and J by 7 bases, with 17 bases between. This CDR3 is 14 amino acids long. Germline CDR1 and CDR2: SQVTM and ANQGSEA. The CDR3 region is CSVQGHSDGGELFF. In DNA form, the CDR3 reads TGCAGCGTTCAAGGACACTCCGACGGCGGGGAGCTGTTTTTT.

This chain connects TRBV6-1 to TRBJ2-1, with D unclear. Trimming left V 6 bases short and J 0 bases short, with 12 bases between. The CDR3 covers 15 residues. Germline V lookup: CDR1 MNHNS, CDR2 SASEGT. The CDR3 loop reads CASSSTAGSYNEQFF. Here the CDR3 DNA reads TGTGCCAGCAGCTCGACCGCTGGCTCCTACAATGAGCAGTTCTTC.